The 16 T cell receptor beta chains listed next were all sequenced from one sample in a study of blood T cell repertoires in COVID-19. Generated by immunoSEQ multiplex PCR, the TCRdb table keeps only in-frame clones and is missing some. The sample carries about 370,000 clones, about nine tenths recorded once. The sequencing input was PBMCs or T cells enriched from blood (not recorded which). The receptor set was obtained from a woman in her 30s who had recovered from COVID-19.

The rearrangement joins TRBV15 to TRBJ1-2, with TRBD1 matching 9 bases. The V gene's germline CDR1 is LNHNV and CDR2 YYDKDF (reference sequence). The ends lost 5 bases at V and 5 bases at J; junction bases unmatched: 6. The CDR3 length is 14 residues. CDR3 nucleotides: TGTGCCACCAGCTTCTCCGGGACAGGGTATGGCTACACCTTC. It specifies CATSFSGTGYGYTF.

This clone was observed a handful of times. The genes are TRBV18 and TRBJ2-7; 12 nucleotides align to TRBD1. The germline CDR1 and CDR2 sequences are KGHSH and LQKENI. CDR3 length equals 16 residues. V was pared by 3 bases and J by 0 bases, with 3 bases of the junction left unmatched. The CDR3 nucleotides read TGTGCCAGCTCACCCGGGACAGGGGGCCGCTCCTACGAGCAGTACTTC. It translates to CASSPGTGGRSYEQYF. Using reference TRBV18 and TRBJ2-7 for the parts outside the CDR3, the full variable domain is NAGVMQNPRHLVRRRGQEARLRCSPMKGHSHVYWYRQLPEEGLKFMVYLQKENIIDESGMPKERFSAEFPKEGPSILRIQQVVRGDSAAYFCASSPGTGGRSYEQYFGPGTRLTVT.

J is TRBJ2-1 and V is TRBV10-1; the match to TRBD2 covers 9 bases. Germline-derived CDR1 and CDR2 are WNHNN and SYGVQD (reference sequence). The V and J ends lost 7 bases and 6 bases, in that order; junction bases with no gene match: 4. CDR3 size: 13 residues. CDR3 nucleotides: TGCGCCAGCACAGCGGGAGGAAGCAATGAGCAGTTCTTC. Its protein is CASTAGGSNEQFF.

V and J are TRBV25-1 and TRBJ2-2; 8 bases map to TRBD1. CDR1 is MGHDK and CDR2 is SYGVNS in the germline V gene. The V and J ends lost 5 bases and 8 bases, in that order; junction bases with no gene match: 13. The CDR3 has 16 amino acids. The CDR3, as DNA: TGTGCCAGCAGTCCGGCCAGGGGGCGCGGAAAGGGGGAGCTGTTTTTT. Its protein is CASSPARGRGKGELFF.

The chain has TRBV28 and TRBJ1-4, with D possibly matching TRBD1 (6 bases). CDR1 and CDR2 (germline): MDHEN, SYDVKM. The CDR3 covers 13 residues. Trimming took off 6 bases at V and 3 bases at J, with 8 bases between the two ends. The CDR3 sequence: CASRDRSNEKLFF. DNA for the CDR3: TGTGCCAGCAGGGACAGATCTAATGAAAAACTGTTTTTT.

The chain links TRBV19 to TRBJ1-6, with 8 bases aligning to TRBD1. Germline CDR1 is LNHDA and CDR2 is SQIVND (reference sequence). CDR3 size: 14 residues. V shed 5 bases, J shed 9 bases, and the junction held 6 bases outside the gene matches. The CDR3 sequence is CASSPTGGSSPLHF. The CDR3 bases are TGTGCCAGTAGTCCCACAGGGGGTAGTTCACCCCTCCACTTT.

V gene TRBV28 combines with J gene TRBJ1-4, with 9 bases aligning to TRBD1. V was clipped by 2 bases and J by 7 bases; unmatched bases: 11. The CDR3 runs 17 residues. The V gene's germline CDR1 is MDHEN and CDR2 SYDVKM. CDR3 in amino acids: CASSLITTGTGSEKLFF. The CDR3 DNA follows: TGTGCCAGCAGTTTAATCACTACCGGGACAGGGAGTGAAAAACTGTTTTTT. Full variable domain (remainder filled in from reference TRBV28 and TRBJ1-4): DVKVTQSSRYLVKRTGEKVFLECVQDMDHENMFWYRQDPGLGLRLIYFSYDVKMKEKGDIPEGYSVSREKKERFSLILESASTNQTSMYLCASSLITTGTGSEKLFFGSGTQLSVL.

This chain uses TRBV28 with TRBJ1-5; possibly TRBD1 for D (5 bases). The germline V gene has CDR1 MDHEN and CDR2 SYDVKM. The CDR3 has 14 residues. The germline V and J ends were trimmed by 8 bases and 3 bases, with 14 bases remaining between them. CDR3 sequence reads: CASRHGGANQPQHF. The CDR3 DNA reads TGTGCCAGCCGACACGGAGGGGCCAATCAGCCCCAGCATTTT. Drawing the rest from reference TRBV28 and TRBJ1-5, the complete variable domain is DVKVTQSSRYLVKRTGEKVFLECVQDMDHENMFWYRQDPGLGLRLIYFSYDVKMKEKGDIPEGYSVSREKKERFSLILESASTNQTSMYLCASRHGGANQPQHFGDGTRLSIL.

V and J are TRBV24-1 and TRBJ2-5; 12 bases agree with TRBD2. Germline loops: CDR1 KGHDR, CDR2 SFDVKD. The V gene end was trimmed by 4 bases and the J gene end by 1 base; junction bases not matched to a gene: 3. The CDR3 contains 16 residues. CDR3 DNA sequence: TGTGCCACCAGTGACGGACTAGCGGGAAGCCAAGAGACCCAGTACTTC. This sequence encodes CATSDGLAGSQETQYF.

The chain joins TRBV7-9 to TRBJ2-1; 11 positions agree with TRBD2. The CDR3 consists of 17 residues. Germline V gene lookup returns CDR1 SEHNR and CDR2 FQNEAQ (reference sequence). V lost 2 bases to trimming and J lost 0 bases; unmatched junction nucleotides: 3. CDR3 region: CASSLTTSGASYNEQFF. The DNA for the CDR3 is TGTGCCAGCAGCTTAACGACTAGCGGGGCCTCCTACAATGAGCAGTTCTTC. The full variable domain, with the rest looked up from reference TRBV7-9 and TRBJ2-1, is DTGVSQNPRHKITKRGQNVTFRCDPISEHNRLYWYRQTLGQGPEFLTYFQNEAQLEKSRLLSDRFSAERPKGSFSTLEIQRTEQGDSAMYLCASSLTTSGASYNEQFFGPGTRLTVL.

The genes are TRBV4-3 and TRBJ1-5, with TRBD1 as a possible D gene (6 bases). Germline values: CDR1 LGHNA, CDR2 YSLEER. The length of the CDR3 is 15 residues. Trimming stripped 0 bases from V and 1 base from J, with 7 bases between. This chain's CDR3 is CASSQEQGSNQPQHF. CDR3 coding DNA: TGCGCCAGCAGCCAAGAACAGGGAAGCAATCAGCCCCAGCATTTT.

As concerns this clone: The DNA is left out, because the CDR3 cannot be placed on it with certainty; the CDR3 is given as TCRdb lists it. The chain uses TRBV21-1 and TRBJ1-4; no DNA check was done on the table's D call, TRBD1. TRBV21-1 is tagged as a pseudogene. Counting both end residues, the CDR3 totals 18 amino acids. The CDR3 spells CASSKEVGAGATNEKLFF.

This CDR3 reads CASSSRTGNSYEQYF. The CDR3 DNA reads TGTGCCAGCAGTTCTCGGACTGGGAACTCCTACGAGCAGTACTTC. The chain employs TRBV2 and TRBJ2-7, with D maybe TRBD2 (5 bases). The CDR3 has 15 residues. The V gene lost 5 bases and the J gene lost 0 bases, with 14 bases spanning the gap. Germline CDR1 and CDR2: SNHLY and FYNNEI.

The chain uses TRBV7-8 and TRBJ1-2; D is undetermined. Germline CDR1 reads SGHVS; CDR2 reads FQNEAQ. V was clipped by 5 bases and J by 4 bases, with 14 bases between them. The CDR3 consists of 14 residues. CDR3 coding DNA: TGTGCCAGCAGCCCGAGTGGTATCACCTATGGCTACACCTTC. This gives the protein CASSPSGITYGYTF.

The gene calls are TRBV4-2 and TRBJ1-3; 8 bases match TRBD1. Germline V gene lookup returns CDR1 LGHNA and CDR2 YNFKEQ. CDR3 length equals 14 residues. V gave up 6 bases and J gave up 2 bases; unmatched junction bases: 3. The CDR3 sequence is CASRTTGAGNTIYF. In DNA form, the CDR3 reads TGTGCCAGCAGAACGACAGGGGCTGGAAACACCATATATTTT.

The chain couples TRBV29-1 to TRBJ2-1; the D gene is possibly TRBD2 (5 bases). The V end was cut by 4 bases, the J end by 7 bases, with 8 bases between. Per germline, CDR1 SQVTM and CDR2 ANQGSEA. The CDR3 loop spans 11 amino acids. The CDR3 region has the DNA TGCAGCGTTGGCGGCGGGAATGAGCAGTTCTTC. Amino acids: CSVGGGNEQFF.